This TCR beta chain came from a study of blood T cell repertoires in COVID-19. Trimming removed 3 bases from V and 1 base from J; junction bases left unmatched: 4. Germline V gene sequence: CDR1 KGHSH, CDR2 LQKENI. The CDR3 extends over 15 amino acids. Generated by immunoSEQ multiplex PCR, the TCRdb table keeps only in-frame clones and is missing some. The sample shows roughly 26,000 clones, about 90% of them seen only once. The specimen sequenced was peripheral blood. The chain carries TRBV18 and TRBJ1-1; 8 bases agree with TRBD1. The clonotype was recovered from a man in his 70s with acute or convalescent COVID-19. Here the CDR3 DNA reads TGTGCCAGCTCACCGGGACAGGCGGAGAACACTGAAGCTTTCTTT. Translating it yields CASSPGQAENTEAFF.